The 13 T cell receptor beta chains presented below share a single source sample, sequenced in a study of neurological immune-mediated disorders. TCRdb re-derived calls from the 5' RACE reads in MiXCR, one entry per CDR3 protein. This table has some 65,000 distinct CDR3 sequences, around 5% appearing once. The sequencing sample was made of PBMCs. The receptor source for this set is a woman aged 25 to 39 with multiple sclerosis.

This clonotype was observed many times. V gene TRBV29-1 combines with J gene TRBJ2-1; D tentatively fits TRBD1 or TRBD2 (5 bases each). CDR1 and CDR2 from the germline V gene are SQVTM and ANQGSEA. Trimming cost V 6 bases and J 4 bases, with 16 bases left between them. The CDR3 sequence is 14 residues long. CDR3 DNA: TGCAGCGTCCAACAGAGGGGAAATTACAATGAGCAGTTCTTC. Its translation is CSVQQRGNYNEQFF.

This clonotype was recorded at least ten times. The J gene is TRBJ2-3, the V gene TRBV4-2, with a possible D match to TRBD2 (6 bases). The ends were cut back, 1 base at V and 7 bases at J, with 9 bases in the middle. Germline V lookup: CDR1 LGHNA, CDR2 YNFKEQ. The CDR3 is made up of 13 amino acids. In DNA, the CDR3 is TGTGCCAGCAGCCAAGTCGGGGGAAATACGCAGTATTTT. This encodes CASSQVGGNTQYF.

There are many counts of this clonotype. V and J are TRBV6-4 and TRBJ2-2; TRBD2 matches 7 bases. The CDR3 has 13 residues. Germline V gives CDR1 MRHNA, CDR2 SNTAGT. Germline trimming cut 4 bases from V and 4 bases from J; bases unmatched to any gene: 0. The DNA of the CDR3 is TGTGCCAGCAGTGGGACTAGCACCGGGGAGCTGTTTTTT. This gives the protein CASSGTSTGELFF.

This clonotype occurred many times. The CDR3 region has the DNA TGCGCCAGCAGTATCGGAGGGGAAGCTTTCTTT. Its translation is CASSIGGEAFF. The chain employs TRBV5-1 and TRBJ1-1; D remains unclear. The CDR3 spans 11 residues. Germline V gene lookup returns CDR1 SGHRS and CDR2 YFSETQ. V was cut by 5 bases and J by 8 bases, with 10 bases left in between.

This rearrangement joins TRBV27 to TRBJ2-5; TRBD2 aligns across 13 bases. With 6 bases clipped from V and 7 bases from J, the junction kept 8 bases outside the gene matches. The CDR3 loop spans 15 amino acids. Germline V gene lookup returns CDR1 MNHEY and CDR2 SMNVEV (reference sequence). Here the CDR3 reads CASRELAGGPGTQYF. The CDR3 DNA sequence: TGTGCCAGCAGGGAACTAGCGGGGGGGCCGGGGACCCAGTACTTC.

Relative to its sample, this clonotype is medium-sized (0.01 to 0.1%). The chain is built from TRBV2 and TRBJ2-2; the D gene is possibly TRBD2 (6 bases). The germline V and J ends were trimmed by 6 bases and 6 bases, with 17 bases remaining between them. Germline lookup yields CDR1 SNHLY and CDR2 FYNNEI. The CDR3 has 15 residues. CDR3 nucleotide sequence: TGTGCCAGCAGGGAGCTGGGGGGAAGTTCCGGGGAGCTGTTTTTT. Amino acid sequence: CASRELGGSSGELFF.

This clonotype came up many times. This chain connects TRBV20-1 to TRBJ2-1; TRBD2 agrees at 9 bases. Per the germline V gene, CDR1 is DFQATT and CDR2 is SNEGSKA (reference sequence). The CDR3 has 11 residues. CDR3 sequence: CGAGGYNEQFF. In DNA, the CDR3 is TGCGGAGCGGGGGGTTACAATGAGCAGTTCTTC.

Ten or more counts support this clonotype. V gene TRBV20-1 combines with J gene TRBJ2-5, with 13 bases identical to TRBD2. Trimming removed 3 bases from V and 5 bases from J; junction bases left unmatched: 3. This CDR3 is 14 amino acids long. CDR1 DFQATT and CDR2 SNEGSKA come from the germline V gene (reference sequence). The CDR3: CSASGLAGDETQYF. CDR3 in DNA: TGCAGTGCTAGCGGACTAGCGGGGGATGAGACCCAGTACTTC.

This clonotype was detected many times. The genes are TRBV5-5 and TRBJ2-1; either TRBD1 or TRBD2 may fit D (5 bases each). In germline, CDR1 is SGHKS, CDR2 YYEKEE (reference sequence). With 6 bases removed from V and 6 bases from J, the gap between germline ends came to 16 bases. The CDR3 covers 14 residues. Here the CDR3 DNA reads TGTGCCAGCATCCTAAGGACGGGGCCCAATGAGCAGTTCTTC. Amino acid sequence: CASILRTGPNEQFF.

With regard to this clonotype: Germline and junction disagree at one end, which may indicate a read error. DNA of the CDR3: TGTGCCAGCAGTGAGACTCGGGAGTCCCTCAACTTT. This translates into CASSETRESLNF. This chain links TRBV12-3 or TRBV12-4 with TRBJ1-6, with unresolved D. The CDR3 covers 12 residues.

The CDR3: CASSLGQNSYNEQFF. Here the CDR3 DNA reads TGCGCCAGCAGCTTAGGACAGAACTCCTACAATGAGCAGTTCTTC. This chain uses TRBV5-1 with TRBJ2-1; a weak D match, TRBD1 (6 bases). Germline CDR1 SGHRS, CDR2 YFSETQ. The V end was cut by 2 bases, the J end by 0 bases, with 9 bases between. This CDR3 is built from 15 residues.

This chain joins TRBV10-3 and TRBJ1-5, with a weak D call TRBD1 (5 bases). Germline lookup yields CDR1 ENHRY and CDR2 SYGVKD. The CDR3 has 13 amino acids. Trimming removed 6 bases at V and 1 base at J, with 7 bases between. The CDR3 reads CAISRESNQPQHF. In DNA, the CDR3 is TGTGCCATCAGCAGGGAAAGCAATCAGCCCCAGCATTTT.

This clonotype has at least ten counts. This chain joins TRBV29-1 and TRBJ2-3; D unresolved. Deletions cut 4 bases from V and 5 bases from J, with 4 bases between. The germline V gene encodes CDR1 SQVTM and CDR2 ANQGSEA. The CDR3 spans 10 residues. The CDR3 loop reads CSVGIDTQYF. CDR3 nucleotide sequence: TGCAGCGTTGGGATAGATACGCAGTATTTT.